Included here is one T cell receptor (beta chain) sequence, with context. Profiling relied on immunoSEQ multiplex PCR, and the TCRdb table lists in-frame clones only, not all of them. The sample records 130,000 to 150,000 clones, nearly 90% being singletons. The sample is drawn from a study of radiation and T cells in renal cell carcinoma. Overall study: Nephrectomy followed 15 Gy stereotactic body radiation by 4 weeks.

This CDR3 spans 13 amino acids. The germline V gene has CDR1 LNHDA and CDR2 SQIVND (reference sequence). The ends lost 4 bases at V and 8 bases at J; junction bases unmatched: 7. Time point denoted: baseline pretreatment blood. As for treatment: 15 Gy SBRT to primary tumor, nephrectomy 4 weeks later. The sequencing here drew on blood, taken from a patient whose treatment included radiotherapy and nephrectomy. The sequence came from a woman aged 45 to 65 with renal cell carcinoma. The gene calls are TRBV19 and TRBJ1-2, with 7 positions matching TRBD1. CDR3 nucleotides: TGTGCCAGTAGTAGGGGACAGTCGATAGGCTACACCTTC. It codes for CASSRGQSIGYTF.